These T cell receptor beta chains were read from a single sample in a study of T cell responses to AZD1222 COVID-19 vaccine. Assay: immunoSEQ multiplex PCR; the TCRdb copy retains only in-frame clones and omits some. The repertoire holds around 200,000 clones, with approximately 94% as singletons. The sample in question was peripheral blood, obtained 28 days after the second AZD1222 dose. These receptors originate from an adult who received the AZD1222 COVID-19 vaccine. The CDR3 runs from the conserved cysteine through the conserved F or W. A D gene is named only where the DNA matches it firmly. Not all rows give a size; the values are once, few, many and, for expanded clones, a class.

v_gene: TRBV5-6
abundance: -
d_gene: -
j_gene: TRBJ2-7
CDR3nt: TGTGCCAGCAGCTCACAGGGTTCTCCGATGTACGAGCAGTACTTC
CDR3aa: CASSSQGSPMYEQYF

v_gene: TRBV6-5
abundance: -
d_gene: -
j_gene: TRBJ2-7
CDR3nt: TGTGCCAGCAGTTACTCCCAGGGGTCCGAGCAGTACTTC
CDR3aa: CASSYSQGSEQYF

v_gene: TRBV6-5
abundance: -
d_gene: -
j_gene: TRBJ1-1
CDR3nt: TGTGCCAGCAGGGACGGGACGACGAACACTGAAGCTTTCTTT
CDR3aa: CASRDGTTNTEAFF

v_gene: TRBV29-1
abundance: -
d_gene: -
j_gene: TRBJ1-4
CDR3nt: TGCAGCGTCCCCGGGGGGGGCGGAAAACTGTTTTTT
CDR3aa: CSVPGGGGKLFF

v_gene: TRBV6-2/TRBV6-3
abundance: -
d_gene: -
j_gene: TRBJ2-2
CDR3nt: TGTGCCAGCAGCCAGGGCCGGGAACCGAACACCGGGGAGCTGTTTTTT
CDR3aa: CASSQGREPNTGELFF

v_gene: TRBV15
abundance: -
d_gene: TRBD2
j_gene: TRBJ2-1
CDR3nt: TGTGCCACCGCCATAGCGGGAGTGTACAATGAGCAGTTCTTC
CDR3aa: CATAIAGVYNEQFF

v_gene: TRBV7-9
abundance: -
d_gene: -
j_gene: TRBJ2-3
CDR3nt: TGTGCCAGCAGCACAGATCGGGCCCCAGAAGGGACAGATACGCAGTATTTT
CDR3aa: CASSTDRAPEGTDTQYF

v_gene: TRBV15
abundance: few
d_gene: -
j_gene: TRBJ1-1
CDR3nt: TGTGCCACCAGCAGAGACAGAGTGAACACTGAAGCTTTCTTT
CDR3aa: CATSRDRVNTEAFF

v_gene: TRBV30
abundance: -
d_gene: TRBD2
j_gene: TRBJ2-1
CDR3nt: TGTTCCCGGGCGGGGCGGGAGGCAAATGAGCAGTTCTTC
CDR3aa: CSRAGREANEQFF

v_gene: TRBV5-4
abundance: -
d_gene: -
j_gene: TRBJ1-1
CDR3nt: TGTGCCAGCAGCCCGGAACCCGGGGCCTTGGGCACTGAAGCTTTCTTT
CDR3aa: CASSPEPGALGTEAFF

v_gene: TRBV11-3
abundance: few
d_gene: -
j_gene: TRBJ2-1
CDR3nt: TGTGCCAGCAGCTTAGTGGCTAGCGAGGGCAGGAAGTTCTTC
CDR3aa: CASSLVASEGRKFF

v_gene: TRBV19
abundance: -
d_gene: TRBD1
j_gene: TRBJ1-5
CDR3nt: TGTGCCAGTAGTCAAACAGGGGGCAATCAGCCCCAGCATTTT
CDR3aa: CASSQTGGNQPQHF

v_gene: TRBV2
abundance: -
d_gene: -
j_gene: TRBJ1-2
CDR3nt: TGTGCCAGCAGTTTTAGTACAGATTCTTATGGCTACACCTTC
CDR3aa: CASSFSTDSYGYTF

v_gene: TRBV6-5
abundance: -
d_gene: TRBD1
j_gene: TRBJ2-3
CDR3nt: TGTGCCAGCAGACCACCGGGACAGGGATCACATACGCAGTATTTT
CDR3aa: CASRPPGQGSHTQYF

v_gene: TRBV12-3/TRBV12-4
abundance: -
d_gene: -
j_gene: TRBJ2-7
CDR3nt: TGTGCCAGCCGCCGCCGGGGTCATTACGAGCAGTACTTC
CDR3aa: CASRRRGHYEQYF

v_gene: TRBV2
abundance: -
d_gene: -
j_gene: TRBJ1-1
CDR3nt: TGTGCCAGCAGCAACGGACCGGATGAAGCTTTCTTT
CDR3aa: CASSNGPDEAFF

v_gene: TRBV12-3/TRBV12-4
abundance: -
d_gene: -
j_gene: TRBJ1-5
CDR3nt: TGTGCCAGCAGCGGGACCTTCAATCAGCCCCAGCATTTT
CDR3aa: CASSGTFNQPQHF

v_gene: TRBV18
abundance: few
d_gene: TRBD1
j_gene: TRBJ2-2
CDR3nt: TGTGCCAGCTCACCTCCGCCCGGGACAGGGGGAACCGGGGAGCTGTTTTTT
CDR3aa: CASSPPPGTGGTGELFF

v_gene: TRBV27
abundance: once
d_gene: -
j_gene: TRBJ1-5
CDR3nt: TGTGCCAGCAGTTTTGCAGGGGTTGGGCAGCCCCAGCATTTT
CDR3aa: CASSFAGVGQPQHF

v_gene: TRBV19
abundance: once
d_gene: -
j_gene: TRBJ1-1
CDR3nt: TGTGCCAGTAATGTGGGAAGGAACACTGAAGCTTTCTTT
CDR3aa: CASNVGRNTEAFF

v_gene: TRBV5-1
abundance: -
d_gene: -
j_gene: TRBJ2-1
CDR3nt: TGCGCCAGCAGCTTACGTGGCACCTACAATGAGCAGTTCTTC
CDR3aa: CASSLRGTYNEQFF

v_gene: TRBV2
abundance: -
d_gene: -
j_gene: TRBJ2-7
CDR3nt: TGTGCCAGCAGGTCGTCTCTTCCAACTCAGGAGCAGTACTTC
CDR3aa: CASRSSLPTQEQYF

v_gene: TRBV4-2
abundance: -
d_gene: TRBD1
j_gene: TRBJ1-1
CDR3nt: TGTGCCAGCAGTTTAGCGGGACAGGGGGACACTGAAGCTTTCTTT
CDR3aa: CASSLAGQGDTEAFF

v_gene: TRBV28
abundance: -
d_gene: -
j_gene: TRBJ2-3
CDR3nt: TGTGCCAGCAGGAGGCCTAGCACAGATACGCAGTATTTT
CDR3aa: CASRRPSTDTQYF

v_gene: TRBV5-6
abundance: -
d_gene: -
j_gene: TRBJ1-5
CDR3nt: TGTGCCAGCAGCTTGCGAACTGGGGGCTATAGCAATCAGCCCCAGCATTTT
CDR3aa: CASSLRTGGYSNQPQHF

v_gene: TRBV4-1
abundance: -
d_gene: -
j_gene: TRBJ1-2
CDR3nt: TGCGCCAGCAGCCAAGTCAGCCAATCCGGCTACACCTTC
CDR3aa: CASSQVSQSGYTF

v_gene: TRBV5-4
abundance: once
d_gene: -
j_gene: TRBJ2-1
CDR3nt: TGTGCCAGCAGCCCCCCCAGGTCAGCGGTAACTAACTACAATGAGCAGTTCTTC
CDR3aa: CASSPPRSAVTNYNEQFF

v_gene: TRBV27
abundance: -
d_gene: TRBD1
j_gene: TRBJ2-1
CDR3nt: TGTGCCAGCAGTTTGGACAGGAGGTCCTACAATGAGCAGTTCTTC
CDR3aa: CASSLDRRSYNEQFF

v_gene: TRBV29-1
abundance: -
d_gene: -
j_gene: TRBJ1-1
CDR3nt: TGCAGCGTGAAGGGCCGTGGTGAAGCTTTCTTT
CDR3aa: CSVKGRGEAFF

v_gene: TRBV11-2
abundance: -
d_gene: -
j_gene: TRBJ2-5
CDR3nt: TGTGCCAGCGGTTCGGAGACCCAGTACTTC
CDR3aa: CASGSETQYF

v_gene: TRBV5-1
abundance: few
d_gene: -
j_gene: TRBJ2-1
CDR3nt: TGCGCCAGCAGCCCAAAGGGGTTTGGCGAGCGTGGTGAGCAGTTCTTC
CDR3aa: CASSPKGFGERGEQFF

v_gene: TRBV5-1
abundance: -
d_gene: -
j_gene: TRBJ2-7
CDR3nt: TGCGCCAGCAGCCCCTCCGTATTGGCGGAGCAGTACTTC
CDR3aa: CASSPSVLAEQYF

v_gene: TRBV11-2
abundance: -
d_gene: -
j_gene: TRBJ1-3
CDR3nt: TGTGCCAGCAGCGAAGACACTCGCTCTGGAAACACCATATATTTT
CDR3aa: CASSEDTRSGNTIYF

v_gene: TRBV12-5
abundance: -
d_gene: -
j_gene: TRBJ2-6
CDR3nt: TGTGCTAGTGGACCGCCCTGGGAGCTCTCTGGGGCCAACGTCCTGACTTTC
CDR3aa: CASGPPWELSGANVLTF

v_gene: TRBV7-8
abundance: -
d_gene: TRBD2
j_gene: TRBJ2-1
CDR3nt: TGTGCCAGCAGCTTAAGACTAGCGGGAGAGGTTTACAATGAGCAGTTCTTC
CDR3aa: CASSLRLAGEVYNEQFF

v_gene: TRBV5-1
abundance: -
d_gene: -
j_gene: TRBJ2-1
CDR3nt: TGCGCCAGCAGCGCGGGGAGGGACAGGCTCTACAATGAGCAGTTCTTC
CDR3aa: CASSAGRDRLYNEQFF

v_gene: TRBV19
abundance: -
d_gene: TRBD1
j_gene: TRBJ1-4
CDR3nt: TGTGCCAGTAGCACCGGGACAGCAACTAATGAAAAACTGTTTTTT
CDR3aa: CASSTGTATNEKLFF

v_gene: TRBV5-1
abundance: -
d_gene: -
j_gene: TRBJ1-1
CDR3nt: TGCGCCAGCAGCTTGGAGAGGGACCGTGAAGCTTTCTTT
CDR3aa: CASSLERDREAFF

v_gene: TRBV6-1
abundance: -
d_gene: TRBD1
j_gene: TRBJ1-2
CDR3nt: TGTGCCAGCAGTGAGCGCCGATACCGGGACAGGCCTTATGGCTACACCTTC
CDR3aa: CASSERRYRDRPYGYTF

v_gene: TRBV11-2
abundance: -
d_gene: TRBD1
j_gene: TRBJ1-3
CDR3nt: TGTGCCAGCAGCTACTTGGGACAGGGGGCGGAAGGAAACACCATATATTTT
CDR3aa: CASSYLGQGAEGNTIYF